Listed here are 30 T cell receptor beta chains from one sample, sequenced in a study of T cells expressing NK-cell markers. Using the 5' RACE reads, TCRdb records one entry per CDR3 protein without DNA. The sample's table shows about 460,000 distinct CDR3 sequences. Sequencing used blood T cells: a sorted CD56 or NKG2C T cell subset, CD4+ or CD8+ T cells, or bulk PBMC T cells (not recorded which). These receptors came from a woman aged 50 to 60 in good health.

V is TRBV10-3 and J is TRBJ1-4; with no DNA, the TCRdb D assignment of TRBD1 cannot be verified. The CDR3 covers 15 residues. In germline, CDR1 is ENHRY, CDR2 SYGVKD. The CDR3 protein is CAISEQDRFPEKLFF.

CDR3 residues: CSVLQGRETQYF. This rearrangement joins TRBV29-1 to TRBJ2-5; TCRdb calls TRBD1, which cannot be checked without DNA. The CDR3 contains 12 residues. From germline, CDR1 is SQVTM and CDR2 ANQGSEA.

The chain combines TRBV29-1 with TRBJ2-7; checking the TCRdb D call of TRBD2 is not possible without DNA. The length of the CDR3 is 17 residues. Germline loops: CDR1 SQVTM, CDR2 ANQGSEA. CDR3 region: CSATRLAGGLGSYEQYF.

The gene calls are TRBV11-3 and TRBJ2-3; the TCRdb call, TRBD1, lacks DNA for checking. Germline CDR1 and CDR2: SGHNT and YENEEA. CDR3 size: 16 residues. CDR3: CASSFGGTGRAQAQYF.

The rearrangement joins TRBV6-5 to TRBJ2-5; no DNA is available, so the TRBD2 call from TCRdb remains unchecked. This CDR3 is 21 amino acids long. Germline V lookup: CDR1 MNHEY, CDR2 SVGAGI. The CDR3 spells CASSSSPTFPGLAISQETQYF.

The gene calls are TRBV12-3 or TRBV12-4 and TRBJ2-3; as DNA is missing, the TRBD2 call by TCRdb cannot be tested. The CDR3 covers 15 residues. The CDR3 spells CASRQTSLITDTQYF.

V and J are TRBV3-1 and TRBJ2-3. Germline V gene sequence: CDR1 LGHDT, CDR2 YNNKEL (reference sequence). The CDR3 consists of 13 residues. CDR3 residues: CASSQVLTDTQYF.

The CDR3 here is CASSLVGLPQETQYF. V usage is TRBV5-1 and J usage is TRBJ2-5. In germline, CDR1 is SGHRS, CDR2 YFSETQ. There are 15 residues in the CDR3.

The chain is built from TRBV7-6 and TRBJ1-5; without DNA, the TCRdb call of TRBD1 cannot be checked. Germline assignment: CDR1 SGHVS and CDR2 FNYEAQ. The CDR3 length is 16 residues. The CDR3 spells CASSLSLDRSNQPQHF. Full variable domain (missing parts from reference TRBV7-6 and TRBJ1-5): GAGVSQSPRYKVTKRGQDVALRCDPISGHVSLYWYRQALGQGPEFLTYFNYEAQQDKSGLPNDRFSAERPEGSISTLTIQRTEQRDSAMYRCASSLSLDRSNQPQHFGDGTRLSIL.

The CDR3: CASSRSGQGSYEQYF. The gene calls are TRBV6-5 and TRBJ2-7; TCRdb returns TRBD1, unconfirmable since there is no DNA. CDR3 length equals 15 residues. CDR1 and CDR2 (germline): MNHEY, SVGAGI.

The chain carries TRBV5-1 and TRBJ2-2. CDR3 length: 14 residues. Germline V gene sequence: CDR1 SGHRS, CDR2 YFSETQ. The CDR3 protein is CASSPRTKAGELFF. The full variable domain, its missing parts supplied by reference TRBV5-1 and TRBJ2-2, is KAGVTQTPRYLIKTRGQQVTLSCSPISGHRSVSWYQQTPGQGLQFLFEYFSETQRNKGNFPGRFSGRQFSNSRSEMNVSTLELGDSALYLCASSPRTKAGELFFGEGSRLTVL.

This chain uses TRBV6-4 with TRBJ2-6; TCRdb names TRBD1, which stays unverified in the absence of DNA. The germline V gene has CDR1 MRHNA and CDR2 SNTAGT. The CDR3 runs 16 residues. The CDR3 loop is CASRATGISGANVLTF.

The CDR3 reads CASSYTPGTSGSVETQYF. The chain joins TRBV6-2 or TRBV6-3 to TRBJ2-5; TCRdb lists TRBD2, though no DNA is available to test this call. CDR3 size: 18 residues. CDR1 and CDR2 (germline): MNHEY, SVGEGT.

The rearrangement links TRBV2 to TRBJ1-6. Per the germline V gene, CDR1 is SNHLY and CDR2 is FYNNEI. This CDR3 is built from 13 residues. CDR3: CASRDRFGSPLHF. Full variable domain (missing parts from reference TRBV2 and TRBJ1-6): EPEVTQTPSHQVTQMGQEVILRCVPISNHLYFYWYRQILGQKVEFLVSFYNNEISEKSEIFDDQFSVERPDGSNFTLKIRSTKLEDSAMYFCASRDRFGSPLHFGNGTRLTVT.

This chain connects TRBV14 to TRBJ2-5. In germline, CDR1 is SGHDN, CDR2 FVKESK. The length of the CDR3 is 14 residues. CDR3 loop: CASSQVEVREAQYF.

CDR3 amino acids: CASSFPSRPFF. The rearrangement joins TRBV5-5 to TRBJ2-1. Looked up from germline, CDR1 is SGHKS and CDR2 is YYEKEE (reference sequence). This CDR3 is built from 11 residues. The full variable domain, its missing parts supplied by reference TRBV5-5 and TRBJ2-1, is DAGVTQSPTHLIKTRGQQVTLRCSPISGHKSVSWYQQVLGQGPQFIFQYYEKEERGRGNFPDRFSARQFPNYSSELNVNALLLGDSALYLCASSFPSRPFFGPGTRLTVL.

J is TRBJ2-1 and V is TRBV24-1; with no DNA, the TCRdb D assignment of TRBD1 cannot be verified. Germline V lookup: CDR1 KGHDR, CDR2 SFDVKD. The CDR3 covers 15 residues. This chain's CDR3 is CATSDLGIGGDEQFF.

J is TRBJ1-2 and V is TRBV20-1; TCRdb calls TRBD1, which cannot be checked without DNA. In germline, CDR1 is DFQATT, CDR2 SNEGSKA (reference sequence). This CDR3 is built from 14 residues. This CDR3 reads CSGVDTDKSYGYTF.

The rearrangement joins TRBV5-1 to TRBJ2-3; no DNA is available, so the TRBD1 call from TCRdb remains unchecked. The length of the CDR3 is 16 residues. Germline V gene data show CDR1 as SGHRS and CDR2 as YFSETQ. The CDR3 spells CASSRTDHDFTDTQYF.

The V call is TRBV29-1, the J call TRBJ2-5; TCRdb gives TRBD1 as the D gene, but with no DNA this cannot be confirmed. Germline CDR1 and CDR2: SQVTM and ANQGSEA. This CDR3 is 15 amino acids long. The CDR3 loop reads CSVLIDPRGRETQYF.

The chain recombines TRBV7-9 with TRBJ2-7. The CDR3 loop spans 12 amino acids. From germline, CDR1 is SEHNR and CDR2 FQNEAQ (reference sequence). CDR3 protein: CASEKDGYEQYF.

This sequence joins TRBV24-1 and TRBJ2-5; TCRdb's D call, TRBD1, is unchecked because there is no DNA. Germline values: CDR1 KGHDR, CDR2 SFDVKD. This CDR3 spans 13 amino acids. Here the CDR3 reads CATGDRHQETQYF.

The V call is TRBV19, the J call TRBJ1-1. The CDR3 contains 14 residues. CDR1 and CDR2 from the germline V gene are LNHDA and SQIVND (reference sequence). CDR3 amino acids: CASSIRLGYSEAFF. Drawing the rest from reference TRBV19 and TRBJ1-1, the complete variable domain is DGGITQSPKYLFRKEGQNVTLSCEQNLNHDAMYWYRQDPGQGLRLIYYSQIVNDFQKGDIAEGYSVSREKKESFPLTVTSAQKNPTAFYLCASSIRLGYSEAFFGQGTRLTVV.

The chain is built from TRBV5-1 and TRBJ2-1. The CDR3 covers 14 residues. Germline V lookup: CDR1 SGHRS, CDR2 YFSETQ. The CDR3 sequence: CASSPTDWDNEQFF.

The chain carries TRBV29-1 and TRBJ2-3; the D call of TRBD2 rests on TCRdb alone, since no DNA is present to check it. The CDR3 consists of 13 residues. Germline CDR1 and CDR2: SQVTM and ANQGSEA. The CDR3 is CSVRASVTDTQYF.

This sequence joins TRBV20-1 and TRBJ1-5. The CDR3 length is 15 residues. Germline V lookup: CDR1 DFQATT, CDR2 SNEGSKA (reference sequence). The CDR3 region is CSASVGLGGNQPQHF.

The V gene is TRBV2, the J gene TRBJ2-2. Germline-derived CDR1 and CDR2 are SNHLY and FYNNEI. This CDR3 comprises 15 residues. The CDR3 loop is CASSEALAYTGELFF.

CDR3 residues: CSATGRGETQYF. The chain recombines TRBV29-1 with TRBJ2-5; TCRdb names TRBD1, which stays unverified in the absence of DNA. CDR1 and CDR2 from the germline V gene are SQVTM and ANQGSEA. The CDR3 has 12 residues.

The chain has TRBV18 and TRBJ1-4. CDR1 and CDR2 from the germline V gene are KGHSH and LQKENI. The CDR3 has 14 amino acids. The CDR3 protein is CASHETGLNEKLFF.

This chain links TRBV24-1 with TRBJ2-1; checking the TCRdb D call of TRBD1 is not possible without DNA. The CDR3 length is 15 residues. CDR1 KGHDR and CDR2 SFDVKD come from the germline V gene. The CDR3 reads CATSDRDKFYNEQFF.